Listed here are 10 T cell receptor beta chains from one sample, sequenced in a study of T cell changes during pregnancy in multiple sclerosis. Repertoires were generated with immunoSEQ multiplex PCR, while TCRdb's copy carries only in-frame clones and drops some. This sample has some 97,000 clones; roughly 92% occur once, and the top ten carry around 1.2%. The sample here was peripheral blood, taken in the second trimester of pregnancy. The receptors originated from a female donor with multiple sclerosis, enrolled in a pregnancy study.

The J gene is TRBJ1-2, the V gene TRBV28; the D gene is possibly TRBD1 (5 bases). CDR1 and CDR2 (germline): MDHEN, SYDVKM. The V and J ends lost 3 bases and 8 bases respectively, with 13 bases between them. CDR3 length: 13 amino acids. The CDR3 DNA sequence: TGTGCCAGCAGTTTCGGGGGTAGTACCGGCTACACCTTC. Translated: CASSFGGSTGYTF.

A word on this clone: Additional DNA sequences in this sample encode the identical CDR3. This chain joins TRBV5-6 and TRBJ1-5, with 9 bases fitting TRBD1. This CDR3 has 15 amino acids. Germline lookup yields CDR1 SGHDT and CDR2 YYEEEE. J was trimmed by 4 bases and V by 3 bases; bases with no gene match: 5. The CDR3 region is CASSSGQGLNQPQHF. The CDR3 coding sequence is TGTGCCAGCAGCTCTGGACAGGGGCTTAATCAGCCCCAGCATTTT.

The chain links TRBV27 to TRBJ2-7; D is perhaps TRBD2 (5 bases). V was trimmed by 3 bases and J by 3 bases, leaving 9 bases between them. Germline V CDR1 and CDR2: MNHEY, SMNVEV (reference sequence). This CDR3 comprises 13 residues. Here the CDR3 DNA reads TGTGCCAGCAGTTTCTCTACTAGCTACGAGCAGTACTTC. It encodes CASSFSTSYEQYF.

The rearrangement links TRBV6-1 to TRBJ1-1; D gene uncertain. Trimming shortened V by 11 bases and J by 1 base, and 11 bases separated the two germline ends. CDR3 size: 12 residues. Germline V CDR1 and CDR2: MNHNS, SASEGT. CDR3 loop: CALGLSNTEAFF. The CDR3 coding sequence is TGTGCCCTCGGTCTGTCGAACACTGAAGCTTTCTTT.

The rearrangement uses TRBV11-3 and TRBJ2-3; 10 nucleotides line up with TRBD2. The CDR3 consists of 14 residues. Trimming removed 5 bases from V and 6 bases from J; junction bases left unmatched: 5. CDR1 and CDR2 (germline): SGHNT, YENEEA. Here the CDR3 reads CASSPSGRGDTQYF. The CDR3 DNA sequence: TGTGCCAGCAGCCCAAGCGGGAGGGGTGATACGCAGTATTTT.

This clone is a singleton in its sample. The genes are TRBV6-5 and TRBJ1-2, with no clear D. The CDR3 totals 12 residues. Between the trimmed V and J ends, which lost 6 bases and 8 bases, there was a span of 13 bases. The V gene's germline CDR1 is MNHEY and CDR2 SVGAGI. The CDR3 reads CASSPRGGGYTF. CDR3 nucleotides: TGTGCCAGCAGCCCGCGGGGTGGGGGCTACACCTTC.

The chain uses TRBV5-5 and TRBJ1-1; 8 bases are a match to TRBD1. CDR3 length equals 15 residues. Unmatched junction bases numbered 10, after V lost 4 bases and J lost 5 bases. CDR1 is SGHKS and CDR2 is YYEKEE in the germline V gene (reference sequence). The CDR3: CASSPSTGGITEAFF. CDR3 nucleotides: TGTGCCAGCAGCCCGAGCACAGGGGGGATTACTGAAGCTTTCTTT.

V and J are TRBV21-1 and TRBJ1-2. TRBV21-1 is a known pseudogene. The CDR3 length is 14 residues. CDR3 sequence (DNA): TGTGCCAGCAGCAAAAGGAGAAGAGTCTATGGCTACACCTTC. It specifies CASSKRRRVYGYTF.

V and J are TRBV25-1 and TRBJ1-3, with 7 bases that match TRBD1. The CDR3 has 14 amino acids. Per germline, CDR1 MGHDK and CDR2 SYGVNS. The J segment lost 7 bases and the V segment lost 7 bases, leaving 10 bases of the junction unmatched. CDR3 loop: CASTKQGLGNTIYF. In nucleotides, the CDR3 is TGTGCCAGCACCAAACAGGGGCTAGGTAACACCATATATTTT.

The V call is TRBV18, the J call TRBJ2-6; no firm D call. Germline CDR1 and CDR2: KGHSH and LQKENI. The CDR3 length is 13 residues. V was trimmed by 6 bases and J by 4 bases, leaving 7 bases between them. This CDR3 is CASSEAGANVLTF. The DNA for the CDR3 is TGTGCCAGCTCCGAAGCCGGGGCCAACGTCCTGACTTTC. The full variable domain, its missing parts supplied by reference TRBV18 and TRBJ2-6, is NAGVMQNPRHLVRRRGQEARLRCSPMKGHSHVYWYRQLPEEGLKFMVYLQKENIIDESGMPKERFSAEFPKEGPSILRIQQVVRGDSAAYFCASSEAGANVLTFGAGSRLTVL.